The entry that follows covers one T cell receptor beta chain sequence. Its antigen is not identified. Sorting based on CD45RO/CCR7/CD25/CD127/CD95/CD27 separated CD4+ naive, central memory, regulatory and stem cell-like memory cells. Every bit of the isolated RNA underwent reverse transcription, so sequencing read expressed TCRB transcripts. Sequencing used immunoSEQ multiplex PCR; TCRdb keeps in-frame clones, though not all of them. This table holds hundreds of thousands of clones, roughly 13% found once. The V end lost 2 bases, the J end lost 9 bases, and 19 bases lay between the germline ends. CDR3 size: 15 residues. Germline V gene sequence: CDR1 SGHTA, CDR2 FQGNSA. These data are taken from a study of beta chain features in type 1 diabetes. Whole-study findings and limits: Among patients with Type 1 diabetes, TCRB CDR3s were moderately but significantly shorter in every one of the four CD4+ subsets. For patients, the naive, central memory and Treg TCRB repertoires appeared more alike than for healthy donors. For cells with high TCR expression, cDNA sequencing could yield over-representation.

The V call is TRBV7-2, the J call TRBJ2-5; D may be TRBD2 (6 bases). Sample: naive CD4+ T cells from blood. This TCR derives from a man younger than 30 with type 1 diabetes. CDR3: CASSLRTEGRGAQYF. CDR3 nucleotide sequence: TGTGCCAGCAGCTTAAGAACGGAGGGAAGAGGGGCCCAGTACTTC. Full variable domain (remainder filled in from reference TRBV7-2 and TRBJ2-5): GAGVSQSPSNKVTEKGKDVELRCDPISGHTALYWYRQSLGQGLEFLIYFQGNSAPDKSGLPSDRFSAERTGGSVSTLTIQRTQQEDSAVYLCASSLRTEGRGAQYFGPGTRLLVL.